The T cell receptor beta chain under discussion was sequenced for a study of T cells in narcolepsy. Turning to the study itself: Healthy controls were enrolled alongside patients with narcolepsy type 1 or type 2. The study, taken as a whole, reports: HCRT-specific and TRIB2-specific autoreactive clonotypes appeared among same-patient CSF and blood CD4+ clonotypes. Autoreactive clonotypes reportedly recurred in blood of same and different patients, not controls.

Profiling relied on immunoSEQ multiplex PCR, and the TCRdb table lists in-frame clones only, not all of them. In the table there are about 27,000 clones, about four fifths of which are singletons. This clone was counted only a few times. Antigen specificity is unknown. Germline CDR1 and CDR2: SNHLY and FYNNEI. The V and J ends lost 5 bases and 2 bases respectively, with 5 bases between them. The CDR3 runs to 12 residues. The receptor was isolated from a human donor with narcolepsy. This chain links TRBV2 with TRBJ2-3; no firm D call. The source material was CD45RA- memory CD4+ T cells from PBMCs. CDR3 protein: CASSIDTDTQYF. The CDR3 DNA sequence: TGTGCCAGCAGTATAGACACAGATACGCAGTATTTT.